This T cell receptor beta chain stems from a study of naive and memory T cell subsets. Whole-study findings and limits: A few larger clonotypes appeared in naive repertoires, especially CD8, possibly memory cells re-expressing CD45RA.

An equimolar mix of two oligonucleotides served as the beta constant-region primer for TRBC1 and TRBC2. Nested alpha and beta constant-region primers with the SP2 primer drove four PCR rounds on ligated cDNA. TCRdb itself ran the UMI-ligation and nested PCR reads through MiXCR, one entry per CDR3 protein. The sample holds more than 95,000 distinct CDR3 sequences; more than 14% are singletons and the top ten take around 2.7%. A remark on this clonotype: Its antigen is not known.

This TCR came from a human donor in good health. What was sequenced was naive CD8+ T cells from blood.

The DNA for the CDR3 is TGTGCCAGCAGCGTAGGAGCGGGGCAATCCTACGAGCAGTACTTC. As protein: CASSVGAGQSYEQYF. The chain recombines TRBV9 with TRBJ2-7; 7 nucleotides line up with TRBD2. The ends lost 0 bases at V and 1 base at J; junction bases unmatched: 4. CDR3 size: 15 residues. In germline, CDR1 is SGDLS, CDR2 YYNGEE.